The clone carrying this TCR beta chain came up many times. Antigen: not known. From about 400 ng of RNA, a library with molecular barcoded alpha/delta and beta/gamma adaptors was made. TCRdb called the reads again in MiXCR, with one record for every CDR3 protein. Here the sample spans more than 30,000 distinct CDR3 sequences, roughly 15% being singletons. The data originate from a study of read filtering for tumor transcriptome and immune sequencing. As for the study in general: Revised staging placed 8 patients in R-ISS I, 15 to 20 in II, more than five in III. After DNase treatment, RNA was made into whole-transcriptome libraries. Study-wide results and caveats: Sorted CD138-negative bone marrow cells were not purified T cells. IR-seq and RNA-seq agreed better without single-read clonotypes.

The CDR3 is 15 amino acids. V dropped 1 base and J dropped 6 bases, with 13 bases sitting between them. Germline values: CDR1 SGHTA, CDR2 FQGNSA. The rearrangement links TRBV7-2 to TRBJ2-1; the D gene is possibly TRBD2 (5 bases). The sequence was collected from a donor at least 40 years old with multiple myeloma. Sequencing was carried out using a population of CD138-negative cells sorted from bone marrow. CDR3 protein: CASSLDRDASNEQFF. The CDR3 DNA reads as TGTGCCAGCAGCTTAGACCGGGATGCCAGCAATGAGCAGTTCTTC.